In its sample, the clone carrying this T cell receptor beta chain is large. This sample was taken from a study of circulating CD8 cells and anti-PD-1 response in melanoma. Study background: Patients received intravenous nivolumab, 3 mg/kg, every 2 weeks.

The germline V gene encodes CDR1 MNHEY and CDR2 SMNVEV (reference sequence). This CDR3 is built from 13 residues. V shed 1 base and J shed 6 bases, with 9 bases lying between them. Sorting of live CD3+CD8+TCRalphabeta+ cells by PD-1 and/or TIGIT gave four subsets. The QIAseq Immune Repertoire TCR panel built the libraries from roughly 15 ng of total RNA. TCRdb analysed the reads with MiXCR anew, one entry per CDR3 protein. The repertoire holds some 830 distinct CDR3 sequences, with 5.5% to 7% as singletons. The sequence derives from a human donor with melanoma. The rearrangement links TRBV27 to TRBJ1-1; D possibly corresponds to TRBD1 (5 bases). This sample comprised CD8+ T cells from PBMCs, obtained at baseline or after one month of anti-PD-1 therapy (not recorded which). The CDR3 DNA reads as TGTGCCAGCAGTTTATTAGTGGGGGCTGAAGCTTTCTTT. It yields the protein CASSLLVGAEAFF.